This paragraph covers one TCR beta chain sequence. At the time of sampling, donors were nominally healthy, though unrecorded immune exposures were likely. The sample comes from a study of cytomegalovirus exposure and HLA in healthy donors. The CDR3 spans 15 residues. V lost 6 bases and J lost 2; bases outside the gene matches: 8. Germline CDR1 and CDR2: MNHEY and SVGAGI. Primers for the PCR totalled 60 Vbeta and 13 Jbeta. Some clones are missing from TCRdb's copy, which holds only in-frame ones; the method was immunoSEQ multiplex PCR. The data contain 200,000 to 250,000 clones, around four fifths of them seen just once; the ten biggest clones take up less than 3.5%.

The sequence was obtained from a woman in her forties in good health and CMV-seronegative. The chain uses TRBV6-5 and TRBJ2-7; TRBD2 agrees at 9 bases. Sequenced: PBMCs. CDR3 loop: CASSPAGGATYEQYF. DNA for the CDR3: TGTGCCAGCAGCCCCGCGGGGGGGGCCACCTACGAGCAGTACTTC.